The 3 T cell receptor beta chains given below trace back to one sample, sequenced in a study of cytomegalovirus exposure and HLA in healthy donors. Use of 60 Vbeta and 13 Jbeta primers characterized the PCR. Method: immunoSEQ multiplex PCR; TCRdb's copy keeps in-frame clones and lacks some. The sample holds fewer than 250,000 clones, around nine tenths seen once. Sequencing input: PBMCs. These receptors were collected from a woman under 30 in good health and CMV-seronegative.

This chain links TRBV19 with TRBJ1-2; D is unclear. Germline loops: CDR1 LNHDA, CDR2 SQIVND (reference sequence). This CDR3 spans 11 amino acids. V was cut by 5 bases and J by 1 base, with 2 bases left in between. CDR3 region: CASSLNYGYTF. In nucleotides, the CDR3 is TGTGCCAGTAGTCTTAACTATGGCTACACCTTC.

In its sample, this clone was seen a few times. CDR3 amino acids: CASSPGTLLSYEQYF. The CDR3 DNA is TGTGCCAGCAGCCCAGGGACTCTCCTCTCCTACGAGCAGTACTTC. The gene calls are TRBV7-8 and TRBJ2-7; D may be TRBD2 (6 bases). Germline V lookup: CDR1 SGHVS, CDR2 FQNEAQ. This CDR3 spans 15 amino acids. The V end was cut by 5 bases, the J end by 0 bases, with 14 bases between.

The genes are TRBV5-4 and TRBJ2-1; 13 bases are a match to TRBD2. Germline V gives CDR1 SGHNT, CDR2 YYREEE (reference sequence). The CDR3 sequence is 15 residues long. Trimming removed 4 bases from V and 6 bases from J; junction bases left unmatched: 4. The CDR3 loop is CASSPTSGGANEQFF. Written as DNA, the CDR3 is TGTGCCAGCAGCCCCACTAGCGGGGGGGCCAATGAGCAGTTCTTC.